Given below is one T cell receptor (beta chain) in context. The germline CDR1 and CDR2 sequences are SGDLS and YYNGEE. Trimming left V 3 bases short and J 2 bases short, with 4 bases between. The CDR3 covers 12 residues. The data were obtained in a study of OX40 agonist ivuxolimab in advanced cancers. Turning to the study itself: Partial responses were recorded for three patients, including one with hepatocellular carcinoma and two with cutaneous melanoma.

Sequencing was performed with immunoSEQ multiplex PCR; in TCRdb, only in-frame clones are kept and a portion is missing. Here the sample spans roughly 100,000 clones, roughly nine tenths being singletons. This TCR derives from an adult with an advanced solid tumor such as melanoma, head and neck, liver or kidney cancer. This specimen was CD4+ or CD8+ T cells sorted from blood, taken in a trial of the OX40 agonist ivuxolimab. The chain has TRBV9 and TRBJ2-3; no reliable D call. The CDR3 sequence: CASSGDTDTQYF. The CDR3 DNA is TGTGCCAGCAGCGGAGACACAGATACGCAGTATTTT.